This T cell receptor beta chain emerged from a study of blood T cell repertoires in COVID-19 (dated by TCRdb to 2018 to 2020). About the study as a whole: Samples from collaborators originated in the United States, Italy and Spain and spanned both the acute and convalescent phases of COVID-19. The prospective study material was composed of cDNA or gDNA derived from T cells, B-cell-depleted T cells, or PBMCs. Deeply sampled blood TCRbeta repertoires from subjects exposed to, actively infected with, or recovered from COVID-19 were included in the dataset. The repertoires were made available in a free public database intended to serve as a resource for research on the immune response to SARS-CoV-2. Samples were obtained from the ongoing ImmuneRACE study (first 160 participants) and from about 1,300 subjects provided by 6 global collaborators. Nearly every sample came with metadata listing a de-identified subject ID, COVID-19 status, age in years and sex. HLA class I and class II types, where available, came from metadata supplied by the sample provider rather than from assay-based typing. The study at large found these results: The amount of clinical and demographic metadata varied by source and participant and was provided uncurated.

The collaborating institutions used their own protocols to collect whole blood in K2EDTA tubes. For TCRbeta analysis, collaborators shipped samples in one of three forms: frozen whole blood, isolated PBMCs, or DNA extracted from either of those sample types. TCRbeta CDR3 regions were amplified from genomic DNA using the immunoSEQ Assay, a bias-controlled multiplex PCR. The paper's processing steps were these. The number of nucleated cells in each sample was estimated from the amplification of reference gene primers within the assay. Sequence reads were collapsed and filtered to measure the absolute abundance of every unique TCRbeta CDR3 rearrangement. For each sample, productive Simpson clonality was calculated by taking the square root of Simpson's diversity index across productive rearrangements. TCRdb mirrors the immuneACCESS table, restricted to in-frame sequences. Some clones are absent from its copies; in checked studies, under half trace to an unresolved V gene, and the reason for the others is unknown. V, J and clone size are taken as reported in that table, and D and trimming were inferred from the DNA itself. Within this sample are some 70,000 clones, with about 90% of them counted one time only. Clones ranked in the top ten supply 7% to 10% of the sample.

Reading from cysteine to phenylalanine, the CDR3 counts 16 amino acids. This entry keeps only the CDR3 DNA: 48 bases, framed from base 1. Based on the germline V gene, the CDR1 and CDR2 sequences are SQVTM and ANQGSEA. For this chain, trimming is 0 bases at the V end and 1 base at the J end, and the number of junction bases without a gene match is 4. Points on this clone: Its antigen target is currently unknown. No much larger clone is present one base from it, and per-base qualities are unavailable.

This TCR was recovered from a man aged 50 or older with active COVID-19. Sequencing was done on a sample of peripheral blood. The receptor chain draws on TRBV29-1 and TRBJ2-1, and TRBD2 aligns with 9 junction nucleotides. The DNA is as follows: TGCAGCGTTGAAGAGGGTAGCGGGAGTTCCTACAATGAGCAGTTCTTC. Translated, it reads CSVEEGSGSSYNEQFF.